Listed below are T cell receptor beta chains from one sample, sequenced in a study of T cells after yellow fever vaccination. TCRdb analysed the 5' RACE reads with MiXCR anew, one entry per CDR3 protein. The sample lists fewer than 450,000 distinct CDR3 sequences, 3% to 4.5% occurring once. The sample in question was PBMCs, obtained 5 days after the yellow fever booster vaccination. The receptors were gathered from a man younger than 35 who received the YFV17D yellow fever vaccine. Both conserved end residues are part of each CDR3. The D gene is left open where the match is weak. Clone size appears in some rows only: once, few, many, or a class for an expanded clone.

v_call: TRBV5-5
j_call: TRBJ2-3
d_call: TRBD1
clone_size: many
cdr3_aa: CASSLAGTAYTDTQYF
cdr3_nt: TGTGCCAGCAGCTTGGCCGGGACAGCCTATACAGATACGCAGTATTTT

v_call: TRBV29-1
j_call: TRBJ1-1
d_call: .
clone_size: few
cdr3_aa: CSVVPRFAEAFF
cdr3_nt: TGCAGCGTTGTCCCGAGATTCGCTGAAGCTTTCTTT

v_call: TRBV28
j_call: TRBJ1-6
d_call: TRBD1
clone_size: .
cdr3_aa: CASSFNVGGFYNSPLHF
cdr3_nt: TGTGCCAGCAGTTTCAACGTAGGGGGCTTTTATAATTCACCCCTCCACTTT

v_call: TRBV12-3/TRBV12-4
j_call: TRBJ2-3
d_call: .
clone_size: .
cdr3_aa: CASSSAGAGTDTQYF
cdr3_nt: TGTGCCAGCAGTTCAGCCGGGGCCGGCACAGATACGCAGTATTTT

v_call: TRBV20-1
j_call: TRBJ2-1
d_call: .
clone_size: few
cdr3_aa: CSAATSTYNEQFF
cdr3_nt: TGCAGTGCCGCGACTTCGACCTACAATGAGCAGTTCTTC

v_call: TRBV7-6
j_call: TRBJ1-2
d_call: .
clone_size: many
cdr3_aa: CASSLGRGPNYGYTF
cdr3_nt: TGTGCCAGCAGCTTAGGGCGTGGGCCTAACTATGGCTACACCTTC

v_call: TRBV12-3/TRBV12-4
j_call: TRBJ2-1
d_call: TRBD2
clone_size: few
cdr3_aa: CASSLPPGLAGGDEQFF
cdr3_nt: TGTGCCAGCAGTTTACCCCCGGGACTAGCGGGGGGGGATGAGCAGTTCTTC

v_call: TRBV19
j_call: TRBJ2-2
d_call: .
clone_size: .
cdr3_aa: CASPGRNTGELFF
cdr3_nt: TGTGCCAGCCCGGGTAGGAACACCGGGGAGCTGTTTTTT

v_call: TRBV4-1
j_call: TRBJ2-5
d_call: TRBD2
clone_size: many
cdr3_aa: CASSQSVTGTSGLQETQYF
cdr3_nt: TGCGCCAGCAGCCAGAGCGTTACCGGGACTAGCGGGCTACAAGAGACCCAGTACTTC

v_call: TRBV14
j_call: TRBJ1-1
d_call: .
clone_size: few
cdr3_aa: CASSQVRRGGTEAFF
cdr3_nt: TGTGCCAGCAGCCAAGTAAGGAGGGGGGGCACTGAAGCTTTCTTT

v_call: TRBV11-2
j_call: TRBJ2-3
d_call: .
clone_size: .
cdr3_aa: CASSRTRAGASPRTQYF
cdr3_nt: TGTGCCAGCAGCCGTACCAGGGCGGGGGCCTCCCCCCGTACGCAGTATTTT

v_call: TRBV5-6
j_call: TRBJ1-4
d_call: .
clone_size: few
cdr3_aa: CASSLVGRENEKLFF
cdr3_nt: TGTGCCAGCAGCTTGGTTGGCAGAGAGAATGAAAAACTGTTTTTT

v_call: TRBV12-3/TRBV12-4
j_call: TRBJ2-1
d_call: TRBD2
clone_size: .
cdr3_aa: CASSPTPVAGYNEQFF
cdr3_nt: TGTGCCAGCAGTCCCACCCCTGTAGCGGGGTACAATGAGCAGTTCTTC

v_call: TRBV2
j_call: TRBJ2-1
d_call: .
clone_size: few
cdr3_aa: CASSPSSRNEQFF
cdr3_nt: TGTGCCAGCAGTCCCTCTTCGCGCAATGAGCAGTTCTTC

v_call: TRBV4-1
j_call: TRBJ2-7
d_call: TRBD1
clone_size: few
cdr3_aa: CASSQGGQGAFPYEQYF
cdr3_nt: TGCGCCAGCAGCCAAGGGGGACAGGGCGCGTTTCCCTACGAGCAGTACTTC

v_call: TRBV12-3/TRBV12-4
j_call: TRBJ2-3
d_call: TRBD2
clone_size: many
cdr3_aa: CASSESPGLAGGTDTQYF
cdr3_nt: TGTGCCAGCAGTGAATCGCCCGGACTAGCGGGGGGAACAGATACGCAGTATTTT

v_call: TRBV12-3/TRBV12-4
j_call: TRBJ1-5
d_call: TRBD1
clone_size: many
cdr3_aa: CASTDTGGNQPQHF
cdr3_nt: TGTGCCAGCACCGATACAGGGGGCAATCAGCCCCAGCATTTT